The entry below gives a single TCR beta chain sequence along with its context. Antigen unknown. TCRdb fed the reads into MiXCR, producing one record per CDR3 protein. The sample has around 430,000 distinct CDR3 sequences; more than 40% are singletons. These data originate in a study of T cell repertoires in cytomegalovirus infection. Turning to the study itself: Well-studied HLA-B-restricted epitopes and recently identified HLA-C-restricted epitopes of CMV were both used in the study. Based on public TCR beta signatures, there were indications of CMV infection and of a matching HLA type.

Trimming left V 3 bases short and J 0 bases short, with 6 bases between. The CDR3 sequence is 14 residues long. CDR1 LNHDA and CDR2 SQIVND come from the germline V gene (reference sequence). The source was cultured PBMCs, collected from culture after CMV antigen stimulation. The receptor comes from a human donor in good health (CMV status not recorded). Some clones in this sample may be carry-over from other donors' samples. The chain couples TRBV19 to TRBJ1-5; D unclear. CDR3 bases: TGTGCCAGTAGTATCTTCGGTAGCAATCAGCCCCAGCATTTT. It encodes CASSIFGSNQPQHF. The full variable domain, in which reference TRBV19 and TRBJ1-5 provide the parts outside the CDR3, is DGGITQSPKYLFRKEGQNVTLSCEQNLNHDAMYWYRQDPGQGLRLIYYSQIVNDFQKGDIAEGYSVSREKKESFPLTVTSAQKNPTAFYLCASSIFGSNQPQHFGDGTRLSIL.